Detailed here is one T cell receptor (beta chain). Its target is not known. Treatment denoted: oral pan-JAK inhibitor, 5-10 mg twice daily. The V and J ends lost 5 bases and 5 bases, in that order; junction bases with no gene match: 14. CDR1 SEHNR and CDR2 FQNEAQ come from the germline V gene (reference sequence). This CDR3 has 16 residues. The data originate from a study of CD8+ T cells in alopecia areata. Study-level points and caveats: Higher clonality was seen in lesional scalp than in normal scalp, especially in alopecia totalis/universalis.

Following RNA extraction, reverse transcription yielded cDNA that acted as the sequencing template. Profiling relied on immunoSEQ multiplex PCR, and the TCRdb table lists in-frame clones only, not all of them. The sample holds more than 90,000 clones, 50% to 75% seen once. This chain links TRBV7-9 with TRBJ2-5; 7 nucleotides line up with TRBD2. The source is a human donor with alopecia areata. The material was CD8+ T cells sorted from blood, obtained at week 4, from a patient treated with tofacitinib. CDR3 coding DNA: TGTGCCAGCAGCCTACCCAGCTGGACTAGAACTGAGACCCAGTACTTC. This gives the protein CASSLPSWTRTETQYF. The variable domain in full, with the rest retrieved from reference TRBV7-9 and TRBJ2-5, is DTGVSQNPRHKITKRGQNVTFRCDPISEHNRLYWYRQTLGQGPEFLTYFQNEAQLEKSRLLSDRFSAERPKGSFSTLEIQRTEQGDSAMYLCASSLPSWTRTETQYFGPGTRLLVL.